This entry concerns a single T cell receptor beta chain. Its antigen is still unknown. This CDR3 is built from 14 residues. The V end lost 5 bases, the J end lost 6 bases, and 13 bases lay between the germline ends. In germline, CDR1 is SGHTA, CDR2 FQGNSA. Replicate PCRs for sorted subsets used roughly 200 ng DNA; this equaled around 28,000 T cell genomes. Libraries were prepared by immunoSEQ multiplex PCR; TCRdb keeps only in-frame clonotypes and omits some of them. The profile shows over 2 million clones, 85% to 95% of them singletons. This sample was taken from a study of shared clonotypes between healthy human individuals. The wider study: Donor ages ranged 18 to 49 years: two women, a few men. General study findings and limits: Clonotype sharing among donors, it was expected, would be affected by sequencing depth.

Naive CD8 populations comprised CD45RO-negative cells positively selected for CCR7, excluding terminally differentiated effector memory CD45RA+ cells. Donation came from healthy HIV-negative adults that had no recent acute infections or vaccinations. The specimen sequenced was naive CD8+ T cells sorted from blood. This TCR was sampled from a man between 18 and 29 years old in good health. This sequence joins TRBV7-2 and TRBJ2-2, with D perhaps matching TRBD1 (5 bases). The CDR3 nucleotides are TGTGCCAGCAGCCCCCTAAAAGGGGCCGGGGAGCTGTTTTTT. Translated: CASSPLKGAGELFF.